This T cell receptor (beta chain) derives from a study of blood T cell repertoires in COVID-19. For the study at large: The origin of the acute and convalescent COVID-19 samples was the United States, Italy and Spain.

Per the germline V gene, CDR1 is MNHEY and CDR2 is SVGAGI. This CDR3 region has 15 residues. Trimming took 7 bases from V and 5 from J; bases not matched to a gene: 13. The assay was immunoSEQ multiplex PCR, and TCRdb's table has in-frame clones only and misses some. The sample consists of 180,000 or so clones, around four fifths of them appearing once. Material: PBMCs or T cells enriched from blood (not recorded which). The clonotype was recovered from a woman aged 45-65 years in a cohort exposed to, infected with or recovered from COVID-19 (not recorded which). The V gene is TRBV6-5, the J gene TRBJ1-2, with 7 bases aligning to TRBD1. DNA for the CDR3: TGTGCCAGCAACGAGGCCAGGGGGGCCGTATATGGCTACACCTTC. Encoded protein: CASNEARGAVYGYTF.